Listed below are T cell receptor beta chains from one sample, sequenced in a study of OX40 agonist ivuxolimab in advanced cancers. Clones were sequenced by immunoSEQ multiplex PCR, and TCRdb holds only the in-frame ones, with some missing. Seen here are 77,000 or so clones, more than 85% observed once, and the top ten hold 8% to 10%. The sequences come from CD4+ or CD8+ T cells sorted from blood, collected in a trial of the OX40 agonist ivuxolimab. The source of these receptors is an adult with an advanced solid tumor such as melanoma, head and neck, liver or kidney cancer. The CDR3 runs from the conserved cysteine through the conserved F or W. The order of the fields is V gene, J gene, clone size, D gene, CDR3 DNA, CDR3 protein. A D gene is named only where the DNA matches it firmly. The size entry is marked missing in some rows and otherwise reads once, few, many or a size class.

V: TRBV7-9
J: TRBJ2-7
size: .
D: .
DNA: TGTGCCAGCAGCTTAGGGAGCTACGAGCAGTACTTC
CDR3: CASSLGSYEQYF

V: TRBV28
J: TRBJ2-7
size: .
D: .
DNA: TGTGCCAGCAGTTTCCAAGCGGACCACACCATTAGCTCCTACGAGCAGTACTTC
CDR3: CASSFQADHTISSYEQYF

V: TRBV11-2
J: TRBJ2-7
size: .
D: .
DNA: TGTGCCAGCAGCTTAGATGTACGAGGGGGCTACGAGCAGTACTTC
CDR3: CASSLDVRGGYEQYF

V: TRBV27
J: TRBJ2-1
size: .
D: TRBD2
DNA: TGTGCCAGCAGTCAGGGACTAGCGGGGGAGAATGAGCAGTTCTTC
CDR3: CASSQGLAGENEQFF

V: TRBV6-4
J: TRBJ1-2
size: .
D: .
DNA: TGTGCCAGCAGTGACTTACCCGGAGGGTCCTATGGCTACACCTTC
CDR3: CASSDLPGGSYGYTF

V: TRBV6-5
J: TRBJ2-1
size: .
D: TRBD2
DNA: TGTGCCAGCACGGGACTAGAGTCCTACAATGAGCAGTTCTTC
CDR3: CASTGLESYNEQFF

V: TRBV5-4
J: TRBJ1-2
size: .
D: .
DNA: TGTGCCAGCAGCTTCTATGGAGACAGGAGTGTTGACAACACCTTC
CDR3: CASSFYGDRSVDNTF

V: TRBV6-5
J: TRBJ2-2
size: .
D: .
DNA: TGTGCCAGCAGTTACTCGATTCCGAACACCGGGGAGCTGTTTTTT
CDR3: CASSYSIPNTGELFF

V: TRBV27
J: TRBJ2-7
size: once
D: TRBD2
DNA: TGTGCCAGCAGTTTTTCAGCGGGGGAGTCACCCTACGAGCAGTACTTC
CDR3: CASSFSAGESPYEQYF

V: TRBV27
J: TRBJ2-1
size: .
D: .
DNA: TGTGCCAGCAGTTACTCAGGTGAGAATGAGCAGTTCTTC
CDR3: CASSYSGENEQFF

V: TRBV15
J: TRBJ2-7
size: .
D: TRBD2
DNA: TGTGCCCCCGGACTAGCGGGGTGGGAGCAGTACTTC
CDR3: CAPGLAGWEQYF